This T cell receptor (beta chain) came from a study of cytomegalovirus exposure and HLA in healthy donors. Study-level information: Unique TCRs numbering about 85 million, obtained from HLA-typed donors, made up an early data release. Study observations and caveats: According to reports, the classifier identified cytomegalovirus status with high specificity and sensitivity. Later findings reportedly placed an Asian-associated ancestry cluster below the roughly 660-donor mean for N-insertions. DRB1 showed the most TCR associations and HLA-C the fewest in a later analysis, as rates varied by HLA locus.

V gave up 0 bases and J gave up 4 bases, with 19 bases separating them. The germline gives CDR1 LNHDA, CDR2 SQIVND (reference sequence). CDR3 length: 17 residues. Primers for the PCR totalled 60 Vbeta and 13 Jbeta. Some clones are missing from TCRdb's copy, which holds only in-frame ones; the method was immunoSEQ multiplex PCR. The sample shows some 130,000 clones, 75% of them seen only once. With respect to this clone: What it binds is not known.

The source is a man under 40 in good health and CMV-seronegative. The chain has TRBV19 and TRBJ2-7, with D maybe TRBD1 (5 bases). Sequencing used PBMCs. The DNA for the CDR3 is TGTGCCAGTAGTATAGATTGGGGCAGCGATCATGATTACGAGCAGTACTTC. It is translated as CASSIDWGSDHDYEQYF. The complete variable domain, with remaining parts taken from reference TRBV19 and TRBJ2-7, reads DGGITQSPKYLFRKEGQNVTLSCEQNLNHDAMYWYRQDPGQGLRLIYYSQIVNDFQKGDIAEGYSVSREKKESFPLTVTSAQKNPTAFYLCASSIDWGSDHDYEQYFGPGTRLTVT.